This T cell receptor beta chain was documented in a study of T cell repertoires in cytomegalovirus infection. Study summary: CMV infection plus the matching HLA type was flagged by public TCR beta signatures.

TCRdb used MiXCR to reprocess the reads, holding one entry per CDR3 protein. The data show around 240,000 distinct CDR3 sequences, under 25% seen once. A word on this clonotype: Its antigen is undetermined.

CDR3 length: 14 amino acids. V shed 7 bases and J 6 bases; nucleotides not matched to a gene: 8. Germline CDR1 reads MNHNY; CDR2 reads SVGAGI (reference sequence). Study conclusions and caveats: The study found HLA-C-restricted CMV-specific TCR beta clonotypes dominating the ex vivo response. The cumulative frequency of public TCR beta families identified carriers of CMV plus the relevant HLA.

This clonotype was sampled from a human donor in good health (CMV status not recorded). Some clones in this sample may be carry-over from other donors' samples. The sequencing input was CD8+ T cells from PBMCs. The chain combines TRBV6-6 with TRBJ1-2; the match to TRBD1 covers 10 bases. This CDR3 reads CASTQLDRGDGYTF. The CDR3, as DNA: TGTGCCAGCACTCAGTTGGACAGGGGGGATGGCTACACCTTC.